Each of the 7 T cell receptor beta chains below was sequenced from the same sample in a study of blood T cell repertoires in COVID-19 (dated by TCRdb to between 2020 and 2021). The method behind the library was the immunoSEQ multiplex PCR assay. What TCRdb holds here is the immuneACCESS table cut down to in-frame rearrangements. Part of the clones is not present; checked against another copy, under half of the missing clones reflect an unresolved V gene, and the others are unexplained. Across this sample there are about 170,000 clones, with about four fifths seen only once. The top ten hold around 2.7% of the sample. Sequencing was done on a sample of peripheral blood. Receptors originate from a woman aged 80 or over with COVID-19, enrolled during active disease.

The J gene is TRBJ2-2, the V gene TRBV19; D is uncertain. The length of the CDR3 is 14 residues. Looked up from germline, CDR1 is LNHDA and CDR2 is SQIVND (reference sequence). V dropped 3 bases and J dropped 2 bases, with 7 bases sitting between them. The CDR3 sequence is CASSMGSNTGELFF. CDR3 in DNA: TGTGCCAGTAGTATGGGCAGTAACACCGGGGAGCTGTTTTTT.

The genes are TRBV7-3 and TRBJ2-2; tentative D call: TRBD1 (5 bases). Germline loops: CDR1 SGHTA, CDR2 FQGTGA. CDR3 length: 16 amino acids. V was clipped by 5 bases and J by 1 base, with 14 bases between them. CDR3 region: CASSRHPTGNTGELFF. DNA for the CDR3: TGTGCCAGCAGCCGCCACCCTACAGGGAACACCGGGGAGCTGTTTTTT.

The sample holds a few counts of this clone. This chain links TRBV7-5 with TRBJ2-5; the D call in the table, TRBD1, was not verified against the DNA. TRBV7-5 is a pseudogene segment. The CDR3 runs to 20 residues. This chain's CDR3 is CARSSHPLDRQATARETQYF. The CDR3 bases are TGTGCCAGAAGCTCCCACCCTCTTGATCGACAGGCCACAGCCCGGGAGACCCAGTACTTC.

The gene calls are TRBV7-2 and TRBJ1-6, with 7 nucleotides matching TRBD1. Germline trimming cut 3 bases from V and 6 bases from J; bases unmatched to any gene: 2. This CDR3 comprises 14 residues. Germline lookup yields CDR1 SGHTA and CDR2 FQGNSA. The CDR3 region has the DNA TGTGCCAGCAGCTTTCGACAGGGTAATTCACCCCTCCACTTT. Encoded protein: CASSFRQGNSPLHF.

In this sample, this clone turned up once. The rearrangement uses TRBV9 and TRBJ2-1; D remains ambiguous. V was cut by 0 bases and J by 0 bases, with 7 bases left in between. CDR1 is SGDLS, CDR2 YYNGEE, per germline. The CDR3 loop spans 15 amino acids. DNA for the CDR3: TGTGCCAGCAGCGTAGTTATGAGCTCCTACAATGAGCAGTTCTTC. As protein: CASSVVMSSYNEQFF.

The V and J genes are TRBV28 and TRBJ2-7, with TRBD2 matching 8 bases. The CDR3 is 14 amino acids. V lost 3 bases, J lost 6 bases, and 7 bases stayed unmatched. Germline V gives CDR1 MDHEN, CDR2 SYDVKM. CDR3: CASSLGGGHREQYF. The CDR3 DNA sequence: TGTGCCAGCAGTTTGGGCGGGGGGCATCGCGAGCAGTACTTC.

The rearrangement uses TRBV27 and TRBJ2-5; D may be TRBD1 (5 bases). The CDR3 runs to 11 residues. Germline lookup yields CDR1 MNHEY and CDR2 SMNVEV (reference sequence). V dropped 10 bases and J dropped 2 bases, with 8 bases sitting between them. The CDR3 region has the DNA TGTGCCACAGGGTTACAAGAGACCCAGTACTTC. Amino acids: CATGLQETQYF.